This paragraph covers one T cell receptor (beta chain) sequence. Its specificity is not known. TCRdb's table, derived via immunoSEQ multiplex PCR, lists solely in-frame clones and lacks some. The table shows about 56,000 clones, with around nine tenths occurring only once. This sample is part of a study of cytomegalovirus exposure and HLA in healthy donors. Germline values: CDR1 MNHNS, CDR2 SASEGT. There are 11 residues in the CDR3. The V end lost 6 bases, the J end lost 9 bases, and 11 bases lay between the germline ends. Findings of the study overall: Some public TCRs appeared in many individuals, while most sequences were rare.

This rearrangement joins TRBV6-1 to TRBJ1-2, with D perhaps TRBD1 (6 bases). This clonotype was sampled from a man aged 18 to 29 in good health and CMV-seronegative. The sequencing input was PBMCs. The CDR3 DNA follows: TGTGCCAGCAGGGTACAGGGTCGCTACACCTTC. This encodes CASRVQGRYTF.